This T cell receptor (beta chain) stems from a study of beta chain features in type 1 diabetes. Study-wide context: Patients shared similar age, gender and cell yields with healthy donors.

CD45RO/CCR7/CD25/CD127/CD95/CD27 separated CD4+ naive, central memory, regulatory and stem cell-like memory cells by sorting. V dropped 5 bases and J dropped 5 bases, with 12 bases sitting between them. This CDR3 has 14 residues. CDR1 MDHEN and CDR2 SYDVKM come from the germline V gene. Sequencing targeted expressed TCRB transcripts, as all isolated RNA had been reverse transcribed. Using immunoSEQ multiplex PCR, the repertoire was profiled, and TCRdb retains in-frame clones only, with some absent. The sample holds some 10,000 clones, more than 75% seen once. The sample taken for sequencing was Tregs from blood. The clonotype comes from a woman under 30 in good health. The chain uses TRBV28 and TRBJ1-4; D ambiguous. The CDR3 region has the DNA TGTGCCAGCAGTCGAGCCGGGGAAAATGAAAAACTGTTTTTT. Protein product: CASSRAGENEKLFF.